This TCR beta chain was profiled in a study of post-analysis software for immune sequencing data. Unique molecular identifiers were present in the TCR beta cDNA libraries. Researchers reported some 500,000 cDNA molecules coming from around 1 to 9.1 million T cells. TCRdb fed the PCR reads into MiXCR, producing one record per CDR3 protein. Among roughly 730,000 distinct CDR3 sequences, less than 35% were seen once, and the ten largest hold approximately 0.6%. Points from the study as a whole: The authors found that F measure strongly co-clustered same-batch samples. Normalized Chao1 diversity in multiple sclerosis patients fell significantly below that of controls. With TRBV5-6, TRBV5-1 and TRBV20-1 included, 4 or 5 TRBV segments were more frequent in patients than in controls.

V lost 6 bases to trimming and J lost 0 bases; unmatched junction nucleotides: 4. Germline V lookup: CDR1 SQVTM, CDR2 ANQGSEA. The CDR3 has 14 residues. Note on this clonotype: Its antigen remains unknown.

The sample consisted of blood. This sequence was found in a girl between 10 and 17 years old with multiple sclerosis. The chain carries TRBV29-1 and TRBJ2-1; the match to TRBD2 covers 8 bases. The CDR3 loop is CSVHRGGSYNEQFF. CDR3 DNA: TGCAGCGTCCACCGGGGGGGCTCCTACAATGAGCAGTTCTTC.